This TCR beta chain came from a study of regulatory T cells in long-lasting Graves disease. This clonotype was counted ten times or more. Sample time point: persistent/refractory GD, antithyroid drugs over 5 years with positive TRAb. Preparation of the TCR library used RNA extracted from PBMCs. Germline-derived CDR1 and CDR2 are LGHDT and YNNKEL (reference sequence). Trimming took 4 bases from V and 0 from J, leaving 6 bases between them. This CDR3 has 13 residues. Arm-PCR with iRepertoire HTBI primers amplified the CDR3 regions for these TCR beta libraries. In the authors' workflow: Roughly 65 TRBV and approximately 13 TRBJ segments were identified across samples. TCRdb re-analysed the multiplex PCR reads in MiXCR, keeping a single row per CDR3 protein. The V and J calls and clone size come from TCRdb's table, not from the authors' own analysis. The sample consists of 700,000 or so distinct CDR3 sequences, about 32% of them appearing once.

The sequence derives from a female donor with Graves disease. Specimen: peripheral blood mononuclear cells (PBMCs), collected when the disease was refractory, from a patient treated with antithyroid drugs. The chain uses TRBV3-1 and TRBJ1-1; D is unresolved. CDR3 amino acids: CASSPYMNTEAFF. CDR3 nucleotides: TGTGCCAGCAGCCCCTATATGAACACTGAAGCTTTCTTT.